This record looks at one T cell receptor beta chain sequence and its context. Its antigen is not known. The data originate from a study of memory B cells and T cells in multiple sclerosis. General observations from the study: Clone-set sizes differed between compartments, so shared clonotype counts needed normalization.

Profiled with immunoSEQ multiplex PCR; TCRdb holds only in-frame clones, not every one. The sample records roughly 30,000 clones, more than 70% being singletons. Stimulus-free culture yielded autoproliferating CFSE-dim and non-proliferating CFSE-high T cells, each sequenced separately. Pooled replicate wells came from around 5x10^7 CFSE-labeled PBMCs cultured less than eight days without stimulus. PBMCs were labeled with 0.5 to 0.65 uM CFSE and cultured without exogenous stimuli. This CDR3 has 14 amino acids. V shed 1 base, J shed 5 bases, and the junction held 2 bases outside the gene matches. Per the germline V gene, CDR1 is SEHNR and CDR2 is FQNEAQ (reference sequence).

The TCR comes from a human donor with multiple sclerosis. The chain carries TRBV7-9 and TRBJ1-1, with TRBD1 identical over 9 bases. Sequencing was performed on PBMCs from blood kept in culture. This CDR3 reads CASSLGTGATEAFF. DNA for the CDR3: TGTGCCAGCAGCTTAGGGACAGGGGCAACTGAAGCTTTCTTT.